Each of the 25 T cell receptor beta chains below was sequenced from the same sample in a study of blood T cell repertoires in COVID-19. The assay was immunoSEQ multiplex PCR, and TCRdb's table has in-frame clones only and misses some. The sample has 90,000 to 150,000 clones, roughly four fifths seen once. Material for sequencing was peripheral blood. The receptors here all came from a human donor in a cohort sampled during active COVID-19.

The genes are TRBV7-9 and TRBJ1-2; 9 nucleotides align to TRBD1. CDR3 length: 15 residues. V lost 5 bases, J lost 2 bases, and 6 bases stayed unmatched. Per germline, CDR1 SEHNR and CDR2 FQNEAQ (reference sequence). DNA for the CDR3: TGTGCCAGCAGCGGACGGACAGGGGACAACTATGGCTACACCTTC. It translates to CASSGRTGDNYGYTF.

J is TRBJ1-1 and V is TRBV3-1 (or the pseudogene TRBV3-2); D unclear. There are 13 residues in the CDR3. Germline V gene sequence: CDR1 LGHDT, CDR2 YNNKEL (reference sequence). Trimming stripped 2 bases from V and 1 base from J, with 5 bases between. The CDR3 DNA reads as TGTGCCAGCAGCCAAACAGAGAACACTGAAGCTTTCTTT. It is translated as CASSQTENTEAFF.

By proportion, this clone is medium-sized. The genes are TRBV27 and TRBJ1-1; D unclear. Germline CDR1 reads MNHEY; CDR2 reads SMNVEV (reference sequence). Trimming pared 8 bases from V and 1 base from J, leaving 14 bases between. The CDR3 runs to 14 residues. The CDR3 spells CASVEGGPNTEAFF. The DNA for the CDR3 is TGTGCCAGCGTGGAGGGCGGTCCGAACACTGAAGCTTTCTTT.

The V gene is TRBV3-1 (or the pseudogene TRBV3-2), the J gene TRBJ2-3; 8 nucleotides agree with TRBD2. The CDR3 is 14 residues long. J gave up 6 bases and V 1 base, and 3 bases lay outside the gene matches. Germline CDR1 LGHDT, CDR2 YNNKEL (reference sequence). The CDR3 region has the DNA TGTGCCAGCAGCCAAGGGACTAGCTCCGATACGCAGTATTTT. Protein sequence: CASSQGTSSDTQYF.

The chain links TRBV5-1 to TRBJ1-1; TRBD1 matches at 9 bases. The V gene's germline CDR1 is SGHRS and CDR2 YFSETQ. V trimming: 1 base; J trimming: 1 base; junction bases outside the gene matches: 5. There are 16 residues in the CDR3. The CDR3 DNA reads TGCGCCAGCAGCTTGAATGTGGGACAGGGGAACACTGAAGCTTTCTTT. Its protein is CASSLNVGQGNTEAFF.

The chain links TRBV7-2 to TRBJ2-7; 8 bases align to TRBD2. Germline V gives CDR1 SGHTA, CDR2 FQGNSA. The CDR3 consists of 15 residues. V shed 2 bases and J 3 bases; nucleotides not matched to a gene: 6. The CDR3 DNA follows: TGTGCCAGCAGCTTACGAGCGGGAGTCGGCTACGAGCAGTACTTC. It yields the protein CASSLRAGVGYEQYF. Drawing the rest from reference TRBV7-2 and TRBJ2-7, the complete variable domain is GAGVSQSPSNKVTEKGKDVELRCDPISGHTALYWYRQSLGQGLEFLIYFQGNSAPDKSGLPSDRFSAERTGGSVSTLTIQRTQQEDSAVYLCASSLRAGVGYEQYFGPGTRLTVT.

This chain links TRBV24-1 with TRBJ2-7; 7 nucleotides agree with TRBD1. From germline, CDR1 is KGHDR and CDR2 SFDVKD. There are 14 residues in the CDR3. V lost 2 bases and J lost 2; bases outside the gene matches: 2. This CDR3 reads CATSDWDRPYEQYF. The CDR3 DNA reads TGTGCCACCAGTGATTGGGACAGACCCTACGAGCAGTACTTC.

This clone was seen only a few times. The chain uses TRBV24-1 and TRBJ2-7; 8 bases fit TRBD1. CDR1 and CDR2 from the germline V gene are KGHDR and SFDVKD. The CDR3 totals 17 residues. Trimming took 1 base from V and 1 from J; bases not matched to a gene: 8. As DNA, the CDR3 is TGTGCCACCAGTGATTTAATTGACAGGGGAACTTCCTACGAGCAGTACTTC. Translated, it gives CATSDLIDRGTSYEQYF.

The V and J genes are TRBV21-1 and TRBJ2-7; the tabulated D call, TRBD1, remains unverified against the DNA. TRBV21-1 is described as a pseudogene. CDR3 length equals 20 residues. The CDR3 loop is CASSKRGPGGSVRSTYEQYF. The CDR3 bases are TGTGCCAGCAGCAAGAGAGGGCCAGGGGGATCCGTGCGGAGCACCTACGAGCAGTACTTC.

This clone occurred once. The chain recombines TRBV5-4 with TRBJ2-5; D remains unclear. CDR3 size: 12 residues. In germline, CDR1 is SGHNT, CDR2 YYREEE (reference sequence). V shed 4 bases and J shed 4 bases, with 8 bases lying between them. The CDR3: CASSDIRETQYF. In nucleotides, the CDR3 is TGTGCCAGCAGCGATATTAGAGAGACCCAGTACTTC. Full variable domain (missing parts from reference TRBV5-4 and TRBJ2-5): ETGVTQSPTHLIKTRGQQVTLRCSSQSGHNTVSWYQQALGQGPQFIFQYYREEENGRGNFPPRFSGLQFPNYSSELNVNALELDDSALYLCASSDIRETQYFGPGTRLLVL.

The chain uses TRBV28 and TRBJ1-2; D gene ambiguous. Trimming cost V 2 bases and J 6 bases, with 19 bases left between them. The CDR3 covers 16 residues. Germline values: CDR1 MDHEN, CDR2 SYDVKM. CDR3 sequence reads: CASSLRRPKPGDGYTF. The CDR3 DNA reads as TGTGCCAGCAGTTTACGCCGCCCGAAACCCGGAGATGGCTACACCTTC.

J is TRBJ1-3 and V is TRBV5-1; a possible D gene is TRBD1 (6 bases). The CDR3 contains 16 residues. Trimming pared 4 bases from V and 0 bases from J, leaving 14 bases between. The germline CDR1 and CDR2 sequences are SGHRS and YFSETQ. CDR3 sequence reads: CASSASGHSSGNTIYF. The CDR3, as DNA: TGCGCCAGCAGCGCTTCGGGACATTCCTCTGGAAACACCATATATTTT.

The chain is built from TRBV29-1 and TRBJ2-5; D may be TRBD2 (6 bases). The CDR3 length is 13 residues. Germline V gene sequence: CDR1 SQVTM, CDR2 ANQGSEA. V lost 3 bases and J lost 2, with 10 bases in between. CDR3 bases: TGCAGCGTTGAGTCGGGGGTACAAGAGACCCAGTACTTC. It codes for CSVESGVQETQYF.

This sequence joins TRBV5-1 and TRBJ2-1; D uncertain. In germline, CDR1 is SGHRS, CDR2 YFSETQ. The CDR3 consists of 16 residues. Trimming pared 0 bases from V and 5 bases from J, leaving 15 bases between. The CDR3 bases are TGCGCCAGCAGCTTGGACGAGCCAAGATATCACAATGAGCAGTTCTTC. It translates to CASSLDEPRYHNEQFF. The full variable domain, its missing parts supplied by reference TRBV5-1 and TRBJ2-1, is KAGVTQTPRYLIKTRGQQVTLSCSPISGHRSVSWYQQTPGQGLQFLFEYFSETQRNKGNFPGRFSGRQFSNSRSEMNVSTLELGDSALYLCASSLDEPRYHNEQFFGPGTRLTVL.

V gene TRBV9 combines with J gene TRBJ1-2; D unclear. V lost 4 bases and J lost 2, with 9 bases in between. The germline CDR1 and CDR2 sequences are SGDLS and YYNGEE. The CDR3 totals 13 residues. CDR3: CASSPGGNYGYTF. CDR3 sequence (DNA): TGTGCCAGCAGCCCCGGAGGGAACTATGGCTACACCTTC.

The genes are TRBV5-4 and TRBJ1-1; D may be TRBD1 (5 bases). Looked up from germline, CDR1 is SGHNT and CDR2 is YYREEE (reference sequence). V shed 5 bases and J shed 12 bases, with 17 bases lying between them. The CDR3 has 12 residues. This chain's CDR3 is CASSWGGGGTFF. The DNA for the CDR3 is TGTGCCAGCAGTTGGGGCGGGGGGGGAACTTTCTTT.

The rearrangement uses TRBV3-1 (or the pseudogene TRBV3-2) and TRBJ1-4; no reliable D call. The CDR3 is 16 amino acids. V was pared by 1 base and J by 2 bases, with 11 bases between. Germline CDR1 is LGHDT and CDR2 is YNNKEL (reference sequence). This CDR3 reads CASSQGRLITNEKLFF. CDR3 nucleotides: TGTGCCAGCAGCCAAGGCAGGCTGATCACTAATGAAAAACTGTTTTTT.

The chain has TRBV9 and TRBJ1-3; D uncertain. CDR1 is SGDLS, CDR2 YYNGEE, per germline. This CDR3 is built from 16 residues. The V gene lost 0 bases and the J gene lost 3 bases, with 13 bases spanning the gap. The CDR3 is CASSVAIGSGGNTIYF. CDR3 sequence (DNA): TGTGCCAGCAGCGTAGCTATCGGATCAGGTGGAAACACCATATATTTT.

The chain recombines TRBV3-1 (or the pseudogene TRBV3-2) with TRBJ1-2, with 12 positions matching TRBD1. J lost 3 bases, V lost 4 bases, and 3 bases had no gene match. The CDR3 is made up of 15 amino acids. Germline V gene sequence: CDR1 LGHDT, CDR2 YNNKEL (reference sequence). This CDR3 is CASSLGTGGYYGYTF. CDR3 in DNA: TGTGCCAGCAGCCTGGGGACAGGGGGCTACTATGGCTACACCTTC.

CDR3 sequence: CASSVEADRNTEAFF. CDR3 nucleotides: TGTGCCAGCAGCGTAGAAGCGGACCGAAACACTGAAGCTTTCTTT. The chain uses TRBV9 and TRBJ1-1; unclear D gene. The V end was cut by 0 bases, the J end by 2 bases, with 11 bases between. The V gene's germline CDR1 is SGDLS and CDR2 YYNGEE. CDR3 length: 15 residues.

This clone has just one count. The chain uses TRBV11-3 and TRBJ2-6; 11 nucleotides agree with TRBD1. Per the germline V gene, CDR1 is SGHNT and CDR2 is YENEEA. V was pared by 0 bases and J by 2 bases, with 3 bases of the junction left unmatched. The CDR3 has 18 residues. The CDR3 DNA sequence: TGTGCCAGCAGCTTAGAAGTGGGACAGGGGGCTGGGGCCAACGTCCTGACTTTC. Protein product: CASSLEVGQGAGANVLTF.

V is TRBV29-1 and J is TRBJ2-3; 9 bases map to TRBD1. The CDR3 extends over 14 amino acids. The junction had 8 bases not matched to a gene; V was cut back by 6 bases and J by 4 bases. Per germline, CDR1 SQVTM and CDR2 ANQGSEA. This CDR3 is CSVTGTGWADTQYF. CDR3 coding DNA: TGCAGCGTCACCGGGACAGGGTGGGCAGATACGCAGTATTTT.

The rearrangement uses TRBV7-9 and TRBJ1-1; 8 nucleotides align to TRBD1. Per germline, CDR1 SEHNR and CDR2 FQNEAQ (reference sequence). V lost 5 bases to trimming and J lost 10 bases; unmatched junction nucleotides: 9. This CDR3 spans 13 amino acids. The CDR3 DNA reads TGTGCCAGCAGCCCCGGGACAGGCAGGGTAGCTTTCTTT. As protein: CASSPGTGRVAFF.

The rearrangement joins TRBV28 to TRBJ1-2, with a weak D call TRBD1 (6 bases). The length of the CDR3 is 12 residues. Trimming removed 5 bases from V and 8 bases from J, with 12 bases in between. Germline CDR1 is MDHEN and CDR2 is SYDVKM. CDR3 coding DNA: TGTGCCAGCAGTCCAGGGGTGAGGGGCTACACCTTC. Amino acid sequence: CASSPGVRGYTF.

The chain recombines TRBV2 with TRBJ2-7; D remains unclear. The CDR3 is made up of 13 amino acids. Germline CDR1 SNHLY, CDR2 FYNNEI. V gave up 6 bases and J gave up 3 bases, with 12 bases separating them. CDR3 in amino acids: CASRPDIIYEQYF. In nucleotides, the CDR3 is TGTGCCAGCAGACCTGACATTATCTACGAGCAGTACTTC.